This T cell receptor (beta chain) stems from a study of OX40 agonist ivuxolimab in advanced cancers. Study-wide context: Ivuxolimab was a fully human IgG2 agonistic monoclonal antibody targeting the costimulatory receptor OX40 (CD134). Patients were allowed to have had prior anti-PD-1, anti-PD-L1 or anti-CTLA-4 therapy, and 40% of the dose-escalation patients had been treated with checkpoint inhibitors. The dose-escalation cohort was around 84% male with a mean age of 60 years, ranging from roughly 23 to 90. Three dose-escalation patients achieved partial responses, one with hepatocellular carcinoma and two with cutaneous melanoma. Peripheral TCRbeta sequencing was intended to test whether TCR sequence diversity was altered and clonal T-cell expansion was caused by ivuxolimab. Of the approximately 54 dose-escalation patients, hepatocellular carcinoma was present in around 19, melanoma in some 15, renal cell carcinoma in 9 and head and neck cancer in 9. The paper describes the monotherapy dose-escalation part (N = 52 patients) of the phase I trial of ivuxolimab. Intravenous ivuxolimab was administered to patients every 2 weeks at six dose levels: 0.01, 0.1, 0.3, 1.5, 3 and 10 mg/kg. Paper-wide results and their limitations: Partial responders in the 0.1-3.0 mg/kg groups had among the lowest normalized peripheral clonal expansion, especially among CD8+ T cells. Low levels of normalized T-cell clonal expansion were also shown by some nonresponding patients. On average, CD8+ T cells showed more expanded clones than CD4+ T cells after ivuxolimab. At doses of 0.1 to 3.0 mg/kg, clonal expansion of both CD4+ and CD8+ T cells in blood was seen between baseline and week 6. The antigen specificity of the clonally expanded peripheral T cells was not determined.

Concerning this clone itself: Its binding antigen is unknown. Base qualities are not provided; no much larger clone lies one nucleotide away.

The trial excluded patients who had a history of autoimmune disease or who were on systemic immunosuppression. Peripheral blood for TCR sequencing was collected from all dose cohorts at baseline, on cycle 4 day 1, and on cycle 7 day 1. The samples were drawn from a first-in-human, open-label, multicenter phase I dose-escalation trial of ivuxolimab. Adults with locally advanced or metastatic melanoma, renal cell carcinoma, hepatocellular carcinoma or head and neck squamous cell carcinoma were enrolled in the trial. CD4+ and CD8+ T cells were sorted separately from peripheral blood before TCR sequencing. V lost 2 bases and J lost 8 bases, and the count of bases not matched to a germline gene is 6. Measured from the cysteine to the phenylalanine, the CDR3 is 14 residues long. This entry keeps only the CDR3 DNA: 42 bases, framed from base 1. The germline V gene (reference sequence) provides CDR1 SGHNT and CDR2 YYREEE.

Genomic DNA was isolated from the sorted cells so that the TCRbeta CDR3 region could be sequenced. TCRbeta CDR3 regions were sequenced using the immunoSEQ Assay. Sourced from immuneACCESS, this table was stored by TCRdb with only in-frame sequences that have V and J called. A share of the clones is absent; for the studies checked, an unresolved V gene accounts for under half, and the remainder has no known explanation. In all, the sample holds around 15,000 clones, and 80% of those were seen once. Roughly 24% of the sample is in the top ten clones. The V and J genes are TRBV5-4 and TRBJ2-1, with 8 bases matching TRBD2. Sequenced here: CD4+ or CD8+ T cells sorted from blood, sampled in a trial of the OX40 agonist ivuxolimab. This clonotype was obtained from an adult with an advanced solid tumor such as melanoma, head and neck, liver or kidney cancer. CDR3 sequence: CASSFRREVDEQFF. The bases read TGTGCCAGCAGCTTTCGGCGGGAGGTTGATGAGCAGTTCTTC.